The rows below give T cell receptor beta chains drawn from one sample of a study of post-analysis software for immune sequencing data. TCRdb analysed the PCR reads with MiXCR anew, one entry per CDR3 protein. The sample holds approximately 660,000 distinct CDR3 sequences, 59% seen once. Specimen: blood. These receptor sequences come from a girl aged 2-15 years with multiple sclerosis. The CDR3 runs from the conserved cysteine through the conserved F or W. D genes are given only for firm matches. The size field is filled for only some rows; it gives once, few, many or a size class.

j_gene: TRBJ2-7; d_gene: .; v_gene: TRBV6-5; abundance: .; CDR3aa: CASSYSTTLSYEQYF; CDR3nt: TGTGCCAGCAGTTACTCTACAACCCTATCCTACGAGCAGTACTTC
j_gene: TRBJ2-1; d_gene: .; v_gene: TRBV5-1; abundance: .; CDR3aa: CASSFDPSYNEQFF; CDR3nt: TGCGCCAGCAGCTTCGATCCTTCCTACAATGAGCAGTTCTTC
j_gene: TRBJ2-3; d_gene: TRBD2; v_gene: TRBV20-1; abundance: .; CDR3aa: CSARLSGGAGDTQYF; CDR3nt: TGCAGTGCTAGACTAAGCGGGGGGGCCGGAGATACGCAGTATTTT
j_gene: TRBJ2-1; d_gene: .; v_gene: TRBV7-9; abundance: .; CDR3aa: CASSLVVADLSSYNEQFF; CDR3nt: TGTGCCAGCAGCTTAGTGGTCGCAGACCTCAGCTCCTACAATGAGCAGTTCTTC
j_gene: TRBJ2-5; d_gene: .; v_gene: TRBV20-1; abundance: .; CDR3aa: CSVGVGETQYF; CDR3nt: TGCAGTGTAGGGGTCGGGGAGACCCAGTACTTC
j_gene: TRBJ2-1; d_gene: TRBD2; v_gene: TRBV6-2/TRBV6-3; abundance: once; CDR3aa: CANSSMTSGGGNSYNEQFF; CDR3nt: TGTGCCAACAGTTCGATGACTAGCGGGGGGGGGAACTCCTACAATGAGCAGTTCTTC
j_gene: TRBJ2-7; d_gene: .; v_gene: TRBV2; abundance: .; CDR3aa: CASRRVGDEQYF; CDR3nt: TGTGCCAGCAGGAGGGTGGGGGACGAGCAGTACTTC
j_gene: TRBJ2-1; d_gene: TRBD2; v_gene: TRBV10-3; abundance: few; CDR3aa: CAIKEGLAGNEQFF; CDR3nt: TGTGCCATCAAGGAGGGACTAGCGGGAAACGAGCAGTTCTTC
j_gene: TRBJ2-4; d_gene: TRBD2; v_gene: TRBV7-9; abundance: few; CDR3aa: CASSSSSGTSGTRDKNIQYF; CDR3nt: TGTGCCAGCAGTTCTTCTTCCGGGACTAGCGGGACTCGGGACAAAAACATTCAGTACTTC
j_gene: TRBJ2-2; d_gene: .; v_gene: TRBV6-2/TRBV6-3; abundance: .; CDR3aa: CASSHTGELFF; CDR3nt: TGTGCCAGCAGTCACACCGGGGAGCTGTTTTTT
j_gene: TRBJ2-7; d_gene: .; v_gene: TRBV6-2/TRBV6-3; abundance: .; CDR3aa: CASSYIRYEQYF; CDR3nt: TGTGCCAGCAGTTACATCAGATACGAGCAGTACTTC
j_gene: TRBJ2-1; d_gene: TRBD2; v_gene: TRBV7-2; abundance: few; CDR3aa: CASSVTSGRGNEQFF; CDR3nt: TGTGCCAGCAGCGTGACTAGCGGGAGGGGAAATGAGCAGTTCTTC
j_gene: TRBJ1-4; d_gene: TRBD1; v_gene: TRBV4-1; abundance: .; CDR3aa: CASSDRPGTGDEKLFF; CDR3nt: TGCGCCAGCAGCGACCGGCCCGGGACAGGGGACGAAAAACTGTTTTTT
j_gene: TRBJ2-1; d_gene: .; v_gene: TRBV11-2; abundance: once; CDR3aa: CASRPYVLSYNEQFF; CDR3nt: TGTGCCAGCAGGCCCTACGTCCTCTCCTACAATGAGCAGTTCTTC
j_gene: TRBJ2-5; d_gene: .; v_gene: TRBV9; abundance: .; CDR3aa: CASSVEKRGETQYF; CDR3nt: TGTGCCAGCAGCGTAGAGAAGCGTGGAGAGACCCAGTACTTC
j_gene: TRBJ2-1; d_gene: .; v_gene: TRBV27; abundance: .; CDR3aa: CASGMEAEQFF; CDR3nt: TGTGCCAGCGGGATGGAGGCTGAGCAGTTCTTC
j_gene: TRBJ1-5; d_gene: .; v_gene: TRBV7-2; abundance: .; CDR3aa: CASSLGSAGDQPQHF; CDR3nt: TGTGCCAGCAGCTTAGGGTCGGCAGGGGATCAGCCCCAGCATTTT
j_gene: TRBJ1-1; d_gene: TRBD1; v_gene: TRBV5-1; abundance: few; CDR3aa: CATSTGATEAFF; CDR3nt: TGCGCCACCTCGACAGGGGCGACTGAAGCTTTCTTT
j_gene: TRBJ2-7; d_gene: TRBD2; v_gene: TRBV18; abundance: few; CDR3aa: CASSPLAGGNEQYF; CDR3nt: TGTGCCAGCTCACCACTAGCGGGGGGCAATGAGCAGTACTTC
j_gene: TRBJ2-7; d_gene: .; v_gene: TRBV28; abundance: once; CDR3aa: CASGAGVHEQYF; CDR3nt: TGTGCCAGCGGGGCAGGGGTACACGAGCAGTACTTC
j_gene: TRBJ1-2; d_gene: TRBD1; v_gene: TRBV20-1; abundance: .; CDR3aa: CSASETGNYGYTF; CDR3nt: TGCAGTGCTAGTGAGACAGGGAACTATGGCTACACCTTC
j_gene: TRBJ2-6; d_gene: .; v_gene: TRBV6-1; abundance: .; CDR3aa: CASSAVPVSGANVLTF; CDR3nt: TGTGCCAGCAGTGCCGTACCGGTTTCTGGGGCCAACGTCCTGACTTTC
j_gene: TRBJ1-2; d_gene: .; v_gene: TRBV4-1; abundance: .; CDR3aa: CASSQGHSTNYGYTF; CDR3nt: TGCGCCAGCAGCCAAGGGCACAGCACTAACTATGGCTACACCTTC
j_gene: TRBJ2-7; d_gene: .; v_gene: TRBV27; abundance: .; CDR3aa: CASGTQSSYEQYF; CDR3nt: TGTGCCAGCGGGACACAGAGCTCCTACGAGCAGTACTTC
j_gene: TRBJ2-3; d_gene: TRBD1; v_gene: TRBV10-3; abundance: few; CDR3aa: CATRTGEDTQYF; CDR3nt: TGTGCCACCAGAACAGGGGAAGATACGCAGTATTTT
j_gene: TRBJ2-7; d_gene: .; v_gene: TRBV12-3/TRBV12-4; abundance: once; CDR3aa: CASSASSADYEQYF; CDR3nt: TGTGCCAGCAGCGCCTCTAGCGCCGACTACGAGCAGTACTTC
j_gene: TRBJ2-1; d_gene: .; v_gene: TRBV9; abundance: .; CDR3aa: CASSSSDEQFF; CDR3nt: TGTGCCAGCAGCAGTAGTGATGAGCAGTTCTTC
j_gene: TRBJ2-5; d_gene: TRBD2; v_gene: TRBV29-1; abundance: .; CDR3aa: CSVGSSNGRQTQYF; CDR3nt: TGCAGCGTTGGGAGTTCAAACGGGAGGCAGACCCAGTACTTC
j_gene: TRBJ2-1; d_gene: TRBD2; v_gene: TRBV27; abundance: .; CDR3aa: CVSSPTSEGEQFF; CDR3nt: TGCGTCAGCAGTCCAACTAGCGAGGGTGAGCAGTTCTTC